This T cell receptor (beta chain) was profiled in a study of blood T cell repertoires in COVID-19 (TCRdb year 2020). Study-wide context: Collaborator samples came from the United States, Italy and Spain and covered acute and convalescent phases of COVID-19. Deeply sampled blood TCRbeta repertoires from subjects exposed to, actively infected with, or recovered from COVID-19 were included in the dataset. The repertoires were released in a freely available public database meant as a resource for research on the immune response to SARS-CoV-2. Samples were obtained from the ongoing ImmuneRACE study (first 160 participants) and from some 1,300 subjects provided by 6 global collaborators. Where available, HLA class I and class II types were taken from metadata supplied by the sample provider and were not determined by assay-based typing. The material from the prospective study consisted of cDNA or gDNA derived from T cells, B-cell-depleted T cells, or PBMCs. Nearly every sample came with metadata listing a de-identified subject ID, COVID-19 status, age in years and sex. The research as a whole found: The amount of clinical and demographic metadata varied by source and participant and was provided uncurated.

TCRbeta CDR3 regions were amplified from genomic DNA using the immunoSEQ Assay, a bias-controlled multiplex PCR. Per the original workflow: Nucleated cell counts per sample were estimated from amplification of reference gene primers within the assay. Sequence reads were collapsed and filtered to measure the absolute abundance of every unique TCRbeta CDR3 rearrangement. For each sample, productive Simpson clonality was calculated as the square root of Simpson's diversity index across productive rearrangements. Here the immuneACCESS table is served through TCRdb, limited to in-frame sequences with V and J called. Missing clones are a known gap in these copies; in checked studies unresolved V genes cover under half, and the rest lacks a known reason. That table supplies the V and J calls and clone size; D and trimming were determined from the DNA. The sample data list about 180,000 clones, and roughly 81% of these were observed just once. About an eighth of the sample goes to the ten largest clones.

Regarding this clone: What antigen it recognizes has not been identified. No quality values exist for individual bases; no much larger clone is one base distant.

One collaborating source in Seattle enrolled patients during active infection and followed them longitudinally through the course of disease. Collaborating institutions collected whole blood in K2EDTA tubes following their own protocols. For TCRbeta analysis, collaborators shipped samples as frozen whole blood, isolated PBMCs, or DNA extracted from either of those sample types. Reading the germline V gene gives CDR1 SGHTA and CDR2 FQGNSA. Including the terminal cysteine and phenylalanine, the CDR3 comprises 13 residues. Only the CDR3 DNA stays, 39 bases, in frame from base 1. Here V drops 5 bases and J drops 7 bases, and the junction holds 5 bases not matched to any gene.

The specimen was peripheral blood. Here the chain combines TRBV7-2 and TRBJ2-5, with 9 bases matching TRBD2. This receptor was obtained from an elderly woman with COVID-19, enrolled during active disease. The DNA sequence follows: TGTGCCAGCAGCCCGGGACTAGCAACGACCCAGTACTTC. It is translated as CASSPGLATTQYF.